Here is one T cell receptor beta chain with its context. Its antigen target is currently unknown. Qualities for individual bases were not recorded, and no much larger clone is one base off. The record originates from a study of OX40 agonist ivuxolimab in advanced cancers. For the study in its entirety: Ivuxolimab, which targeted the costimulatory receptor OX40 (CD134), was an agonistic, fully human IgG2 monoclonal antibody. Intravenous ivuxolimab was administered to patients every 2 weeks at six dose levels: 0.01, 0.1, 0.3, 1.5, 3 and 10 mg/kg. Among the approximately 50 dose-escalation patients, some 19 had hepatocellular carcinoma, approximately 15 melanoma, 9 renal cell carcinoma and 9 head and neck cancer. The dose-escalation cohort was almost 85% male with a mean age of approximately 60 years, ranging from roughly 20 to 80. Prior anti-PD-1, anti-PD-L1 or anti-CTLA-4 therapy was permitted, and checkpoint inhibitors had been received by about 37% of dose-escalation patients. Partial responses were achieved by three dose-escalation patients, of whom one had hepatocellular carcinoma and two had cutaneous melanoma. Peripheral TCRbeta sequencing was intended to test whether TCR sequence diversity was altered and clonal T-cell expansion was caused by ivuxolimab. The paper reports the monotherapy dose-escalation portion (N of about 52 patients) of the phase I ivuxolimab trial. What the authors observed across the whole study: At doses of 0.1 to 3.0 mg/kg, clonal expansion of both CD4+ and CD8+ blood T cells was observed from baseline to week 6. Which antigens the clonally expanded peripheral T cells were specific for was not determined. Low levels of normalized T-cell clonal expansion were also seen in some patients who did not respond. In the 0.1-3.0 mg/kg groups, partial responders had among the lowest normalized peripheral clonal expansion, particularly in CD8+ T cells. After ivuxolimab, CD8+ T cells had more expanded clones than CD4+ T cells on average.

Patients with a history of autoimmune disease or receiving systemic immunosuppression were excluded from the trial. In every dose cohort, peripheral blood was drawn for TCR sequencing at baseline, cycle 4 day 1, and cycle 7 day 1. The samples were drawn from a first-in-human, open-label, multicenter phase I dose-escalation trial of ivuxolimab. Adults with locally advanced or metastatic melanoma, renal cell carcinoma, hepatocellular carcinoma or head and neck squamous cell carcinoma were enrolled in the trial. CD4+ and CD8+ T cells were sorted separately from peripheral blood before TCR sequencing. Genomic DNA was isolated from the sorted cells so that the TCRbeta CDR3 region could be sequenced. The immunoSEQ Assay was used for sequencing of TCRbeta CDR3 regions. TCRdb holds this immuneACCESS table with in-frame rearrangements only. Some clones are missing; in checked studies, unresolved V genes explain under half, and the rest has no known cause. The sample includes tens of thousands of clones, with about 85% observed a single time. The top ten hold approximately 1.4% of the sample.

Sequenced here: CD4+ or CD8+ T cells sorted from blood, sampled in a trial of the OX40 agonist ivuxolimab. The sequence was obtained from an adult with an advanced solid tumor such as melanoma, head and neck, liver or kidney cancer.

The CDR3 protein is CASSSRGRGQTGELFF. The nucleotides read TGCGCCAGCAGCTCCAGGGGGCGCGGGCAAACCGGGGAGCTGTTTTTT. The chain joins TRBV5-1 to TRBJ2-2, and 8 junctional nucleotides match TRBD1. The CDR3 covers 16 residues, taking in both the cysteine and the phenylalanine. The retained sequence is limited to the CDR3, 48 bases, with the frame set at the first base. CDR1 and CDR2, per the germline V gene, are SGHRS and YFSETQ. Unmatched junction bases come to 9, with V trimmed by 3 bases and J by 5 bases.